These 31 T cell receptor beta chains share one sample of origin, sequenced in a study of PD-L1 blockade in urothelial cancer. The time point was: peripheral blood 6 weeks after treatment start. TCRdb's copy holds only in-frame clones and misses some; the assay was immunoSEQ multiplex PCR. The sample records tens of thousands of clones, more than 75% being singletons. This material consisted of PBMCs, taken around atezolizumab (anti-PD-L1) treatment. These receptors all come from a man in his 60s with urothelial cancer.

The chain joins TRBV9 to TRBJ2-1; 9 bases match TRBD2. Germline CDR1 reads SGDLS; CDR2 reads YYNGEE. V lost 4 bases to trimming and J lost 10 bases; unmatched junction nucleotides: 12. The CDR3 runs 15 residues. The CDR3 is CASSLLAGISGEQFF. CDR3 nucleotide sequence: TGTGCCAGCAGCCTCCTAGCGGGGATCTCGGGGGAGCAGTTCTTC.

J is TRBJ2-2 and V is TRBV6-6; 7 bases align to TRBD1. CDR1 is MNHNY, CDR2 SVGAGI, per germline (reference sequence). The CDR3 consists of 14 residues. Germline trimming cut 5 bases from V and 1 base from J; bases unmatched to any gene: 1. CDR3: CASSTGVNTGELFF. In DNA form, the CDR3 reads TGTGCCAGCAGTACAGGGGTGAACACCGGGGAGCTGTTTTTT.

The genes are TRBV5-6 and TRBJ1-4; the D is unclear. Germline lookup yields CDR1 SGHDT and CDR2 YYEEEE. Between the trimmed V and J ends, which lost 4 bases and 16 bases, there was a span of 20 bases. CDR3 length: 13 residues. The CDR3 here is CASSRLGRQAQFF. The DNA for the CDR3 is TGTGCCAGCAGCCGACTCGGGAGGCAGGCTCAGTTTTTT.

This chain connects TRBV19 to TRBJ1-5; D is unresolved. The CDR3 consists of 13 residues. Germline assignment: CDR1 LNHDA and CDR2 SQIVND (reference sequence). Between the trimmed V and J ends, which lost 5 bases and 4 bases, there was a span of 9 bases. Here the CDR3 DNA reads TGTGCCAGTAGTGAACAGAGAAATCAGCCCCAGCATTTT. It codes for CASSEQRNQPQHF.

This clone was counted a few times. The chain employs TRBV2 and TRBJ1-2; 8 nucleotides match TRBD1. This CDR3 spans 13 amino acids. With V trimmed by 8 bases and J by 8 bases, 10 bases remained unmatched. Germline CDR1 is SNHLY and CDR2 is FYNNEI. The CDR3 loop reads CASGGQGVGGYTF. CDR3 in DNA: TGTGCCAGCGGAGGACAGGGAGTTGGAGGCTACACCTTC.

The V gene is TRBV6-5, the J gene TRBJ1-3, with no clear D. Germline V gives CDR1 MNHEY, CDR2 SVGAGI. This CDR3 region has 14 residues. Trimming took off 5 bases at V and 0 bases at J, with 8 bases between the two ends. The CDR3 reads CASSGGSSGNTIYF. The CDR3 DNA is TGTGCCAGCAGTGGTGGCAGCTCTGGAAACACCATATATTTT.

This clone was detected once. The gene calls are TRBV4-1 and TRBJ2-2, with 8 bases lining up with TRBD1. The ends lost 8 bases at V and 7 bases at J; junction bases unmatched: 9. Germline V gives CDR1 MGHRA, CDR2 YSYEKL. CDR3 length: 14 amino acids. The CDR3 sequence: CASHRQGTGGELFF. The DNA of the CDR3 is TGCGCCAGCCATAGACAGGGGACCGGCGGGGAGCTGTTTTTT.

The chain links TRBV19 to TRBJ1-1; possibly TRBD1 for D (6 bases). Germline lookup yields CDR1 LNHDA and CDR2 SQIVND (reference sequence). The germline V and J ends were trimmed by 7 bases and 3 bases, with 15 bases remaining between them. The CDR3 has 14 residues. In DNA, the CDR3 is TGTGCCAGTAAACGGGGGGGCCCTGACACTGAAGCTTTCTTT. Protein: CASKRGGPDTEAFF.

This clone was seen more than once but under ten times. This sequence joins TRBV5-6 and TRBJ1-3; 9 bases fit TRBD1. The germline CDR1 and CDR2 sequences are SGHDT and YYEEEE. The length of the CDR3 is 16 residues. V trimming: 2 bases; J trimming: 2 bases; junction bases outside the gene matches: 5. The CDR3, as DNA: TGTGCCAGCAGCTTTCTGGGACAGGGCCCTGGAAACACCATATATTTT. Its translation is CASSFLGQGPGNTIYF.

The J gene is TRBJ2-5, the V gene TRBV5-1, with D possibly TRBD2 on 5 matching bases. V was shortened by 0 bases and J by 4 bases, with 13 bases between the two germline ends. This CDR3 has 15 residues. Looked up from germline, CDR1 is SGHRS and CDR2 is YFSETQ. The CDR3 coding sequence is TGCGCCAGCAGCTTGGTCTCGGGGTCTCGAGAGACCCAGTACTTC. This sequence encodes CASSLVSGSRETQYF.

This rearrangement joins TRBV5-6 to TRBJ2-5; 9 positions match TRBD1. This CDR3 has 15 residues. The germline gives CDR1 SGHDT, CDR2 YYEEEE. Germline trimming cut 3 bases from V and 5 bases from J; bases unmatched to any gene: 8. DNA for the CDR3: TGTGCCAGCAGCTCCCAGACAGGGGGAGGGGAGACCCAGTACTTC. The encoded protein is CASSSQTGGGETQYF. Full variable domain (rest looked up from reference TRBV5-6 and TRBJ2-5): DAGVTQSPTHLIKTRGQQVTLRCSPKSGHDTVSWYQQALGQGPQFIFQYYEEEERQRGNFPDRFSGHQFPNYSSELNVNALLLGDSALYLCASSSQTGGGETQYFGPGTRLLVL.

The chain joins TRBV10-3 to TRBJ1-2, with 9 bases fitting TRBD1. In germline, CDR1 is ENHRY, CDR2 SYGVKD. V shed 6 bases, J shed 6 bases, and the junction held 8 bases outside the gene matches. The CDR3 has 14 residues. CDR3 sequence reads: CAIRTDRGKDGYTF. Here the CDR3 DNA reads TGTGCCATCAGGACGGACAGGGGCAAGGATGGCTACACCTTC.

The V gene is TRBV7-8, the J gene TRBJ2-1; 8 positions agree with TRBD1. The CDR3 is 15 residues long. Germline loops: CDR1 SGHVS, CDR2 FQNEAQ. The V segment lost 3 bases and the J segment 9 bases; nucleotides outside the gene matches: 10. The CDR3 here is CASSFLGQGIGEQFF. The CDR3 DNA follows: TGTGCCAGCAGCTTCCTAGGACAGGGCATTGGTGAGCAGTTCTTC.

The chain couples TRBV2 to TRBJ1-5, with D maybe TRBD1 (6 bases). V was trimmed by 2 bases and J by 1 base, leaving 9 bases between them. CDR3 length equals 15 residues. Germline CDR1 and CDR2: SNHLY and FYNNEI. The CDR3 is CASSETRGSNQPQHF. In DNA form, the CDR3 reads TGTGCCAGCAGTGAAACCAGGGGCAGCAATCAGCCCCAGCATTTT.

This chain links TRBV11-2 with TRBJ1-4, with D uncertain. V was cut by 5 bases and J by 6 bases, with 10 bases left in between. Germline V lookup: CDR1 SGHAT, CDR2 FQNNGV. This CDR3 is built from 13 residues. The CDR3 here is CASSVGSDEKLFF. The CDR3 DNA is TGTGCCAGCAGCGTGGGCTCCGATGAAAAACTGTTTTTT. Combining the CDR3 with reference TRBV11-2 and TRBJ1-4 gives the whole variable domain EAGVAQSPRYKIIEKRQSVAFWCNPISGHATLYWYQQILGQGPKLLIQFQNNGVVDDSQLPKDRFSAERLKGVDSTLKIQPAKLEDSAVYLCASSVGSDEKLFFGSGTQLSVL.

The rearrangement uses TRBV5-6 and TRBJ2-7; D is perhaps TRBD1 (5 bases). Trimming took 2 bases from V and 4 from J, leaving 10 bases between them. This CDR3 comprises 13 residues. The germline V gene has CDR1 SGHDT and CDR2 YYEEEE. In DNA, the CDR3 is TGTGCCAGCAGCTTCGCTCAGGGTTACGAGCAGTACTTC. This sequence encodes CASSFAQGYEQYF. Drawing the rest from reference TRBV5-6 and TRBJ2-7, the complete variable domain is DAGVTQSPTHLIKTRGQQVTLRCSPKSGHDTVSWYQQALGQGPQFIFQYYEEEERQRGNFPDRFSGHQFPNYSSELNVNALLLGDSALYLCASSFAQGYEQYFGPGTRLTVT.

J is TRBJ2-7 and V is TRBV5-6, with D possibly matching TRBD1 (5 bases). The CDR3 runs to 13 residues. Germline values: CDR1 SGHDT, CDR2 YYEEEE. Trimming took 0 bases from V and 1 from J, leaving 5 bases between them. CDR3 residues: CASSLGQSYEQYF. The CDR3 region has the DNA TGTGCCAGCAGCTTGGGACAGTCCTACGAGCAGTACTTC.

The chain carries TRBV27 and TRBJ1-1, with D perhaps TRBD1 (5 bases). V was clipped by 2 bases and J by 3 bases, with 10 bases between them. The CDR3 extends over 14 amino acids. The V gene's germline CDR1 is MNHEY and CDR2 SMNVEV (reference sequence). In DNA, the CDR3 is TGTGCCAGCAGTTTACACGGGGGTGACACTGAAGCTTTCTTT. Encoded protein: CASSLHGGDTEAFF.

The chain links TRBV30 to TRBJ1-5; the D is unclear. V lost 0 bases to trimming and J lost 4 bases, with 4 bases between them. Germline V gene data show CDR1 as GTSNPN and CDR2 as SVGIG (reference sequence). This CDR3 comprises 12 residues. CDR3 residues: CAWSVQNQPQHF. The CDR3 nucleotides read TGTGCCTGGAGTGTACAGAATCAGCCCCAGCATTTT.

This clone was counted a few times. J is TRBJ1-2 and V is TRBV5-8; D is undetermined. Germline V gene sequence: CDR1 SGHTS, CDR2 YDEGEE. CDR3 size: 11 residues. Trimming pared 3 bases from V and 6 bases from J, leaving 6 bases between. The CDR3 DNA reads TGTGCCAGCAGCTCTCCCCATGGCTACACCTTC. Its translation is CASSSPHGYTF.

This clone appeared a few times. V usage is TRBV5-1 and J usage is TRBJ1-3, with 8 bases aligning to TRBD1. In germline, CDR1 is SGHRS, CDR2 YFSETQ. J gave up 0 bases and V 4 bases, and 6 bases lay outside the gene matches. The CDR3 is 16 residues long. The CDR3 sequence: CASSTAGTGSGNTIYF. CDR3 nucleotide sequence: TGCGCCAGCAGCACGGCCGGGACAGGCTCTGGAAACACCATATATTTT.

The V call is TRBV15, the J call TRBJ1-4; D is perhaps TRBD1 (5 bases). The germline CDR1 and CDR2 sequences are LNHNV and YYDKDF (reference sequence). The V gene lost 5 bases and the J gene lost 8 bases, with 9 bases spanning the gap. The CDR3 has 12 residues. CDR3 in amino acids: CATSRGEEKLFF. As DNA, the CDR3 is TGTGCCACCAGCCGGGGGGAAGAAAAACTGTTTTTT. Based on the CDR3 plus reference TRBV15 and TRBJ1-4, the full variable domain is DAMVIQNPRYQVTQFGKPVTLSCSQTLNHNVMYWYQQKSSQAPKLLFHYYDKDFNNEADTPDNFQSRRPNTSFCFLDIRSPGLGDTAMYLCATSRGEEKLFFGSGTQLSVL.

CDR3 nucleotide sequence: TGTGCCAGCTCACAGGAGGACAGGGGGCGCGGTGGCTACACCTTC. The encoded protein is CASSQEDRGRGGYTF. The gene calls are TRBV18 and TRBJ1-2; 11 bases line up with TRBD1. Unmatched junction bases numbered 8, after V lost 4 bases and J lost 7 bases. Germline loops: CDR1 KGHSH, CDR2 LQKENI. The CDR3 is made up of 15 amino acids.

In this sample, this clone turned up once. The chain combines TRBV5-1 with TRBJ1-4, with 10 positions matching TRBD1. J gave up 7 bases and V 0 bases, and 6 bases lay outside the gene matches. The CDR3 sequence is 16 residues long. Germline CDR1 reads SGHRS; CDR2 reads YFSETQ. CDR3 loop: CASSLGDRGEGEKLFF. In nucleotides, the CDR3 is TGCGCCAGCAGCTTGGGGGACAGGGGAGAAGGTGAAAAACTGTTTTTT.

This chain links TRBV27 with TRBJ1-4; D ambiguous. This CDR3 comprises 15 residues. Between the trimmed V and J ends, which lost 5 bases and 8 bases, there was a span of 18 bases. Germline V lookup: CDR1 MNHEY, CDR2 SMNVEV (reference sequence). CDR3 coding DNA: TGTGCCAGCAGTCTCCGGGGTCTGATGGGAGAAAAACTGTTTTTT. Residues: CASSLRGLMGEKLFF.

The chain has TRBV9 and TRBJ1-1; D not certain. Trimming took 3 bases from V and 1 from J, leaving 10 bases between them. Looked up from germline, CDR1 is SGDLS and CDR2 is YYNGEE. This CDR3 region has 14 residues. The CDR3 region is CASSGTPRNTEAFF. CDR3 DNA sequence: TGTGCCAGCAGCGGCACCCCGCGGAACACTGAAGCTTTCTTT.

CDR3 sequence: CASSGGGAIHEQFF. CDR3 nucleotides: TGTGCCAGCAGTGGCGGGGGGGCTATCCATGAGCAGTTCTTC. This chain links TRBV9 with TRBJ2-1; 9 bases fit TRBD2. The CDR3 is 14 amino acids. Germline V gene data show CDR1 as SGDLS and CDR2 as YYNGEE. Trimming removed 5 bases from V and 8 bases from J; junction bases left unmatched: 8.

The rearrangement uses TRBV5-5 and TRBJ2-1; no clear D. The CDR3 is made up of 14 amino acids. CDR1 is SGHKS and CDR2 is YYEKEE in the germline V gene (reference sequence). V was cut by 5 bases and J by 6 bases, with 15 bases left in between. Here the CDR3 DNA reads TGTGCCAGCAGTCCCGCCACAGTTCTCAATGAGCAGTTCTTC. As protein: CASSPATVLNEQFF.

The chain has TRBV12-5 and TRBJ2-7; 9 nucleotides match TRBD1. Per the germline V gene, CDR1 is LGHNT and CDR2 is FRNRAP. The trim removed 3 bases at V and 2 bases at J, leaving 5 bases unmatched. The CDR3 has 15 amino acids. Written as DNA, the CDR3 is TGTGCTAGTGGTTTCCCTGGACAGGGGACCTACGAGCAGTACTTC. It codes for CASGFPGQGTYEQYF. The whole variable domain, remainder taken from reference TRBV12-5 and TRBJ2-7, is DARVTQTPRHKVTEMGQEVTMRCQPILGHNTVFWYRQTMMQGLELLAYFRNRAPLDDSGMPKDRFSAEMPDATLATLKIQPSEPRDSAVYFCASGFPGQGTYEQYFGPGTRLTVT.

This clone appeared once. V is TRBV28 and J is TRBJ1-2, with 7 bases aligning to TRBD1. Germline-derived CDR1 and CDR2 are MDHEN and SYDVKM. The CDR3 contains 14 residues. With V trimmed by 6 bases and J by 4 bases, 8 bases remained unmatched. This chain's CDR3 is CASRRHRDSYGYTF. CDR3 nucleotides: TGTGCCAGCAGGAGACACCGGGACAGCTATGGCTACACCTTC.

The gene calls are TRBV27 and TRBJ1-3, with 8 bases lining up with TRBD1. The CDR3 has 16 amino acids. Trimming took 0 bases from V and 3 from J; bases not matched to a gene: 4. Germline assignment: CDR1 MNHEY and CDR2 SMNVEV (reference sequence). The CDR3 loop is CASSLSGTGHGNTIYF. The CDR3 nucleotides read TGTGCCAGCAGTTTATCGGGGACAGGCCATGGAAACACCATATATTTT.